This TCR beta chain was observed in a study of T cell repertoires in aging, cancer and after chemotherapy. Study information: The whole study produced a dataset of about 8.8 million TCR reads. Study-wide points: Immunological memory after chemotherapy cannot be judged from the repertoire data. Compared with age-matched healthy donors, untreated hematological or solid cancer patients showed higher blood TCR clonality. Healthy donors lost TCR diversity with age mainly through richness, cancer patients through richness and evenness.

Multiplex touch-down PCR with TRB-A/B primers amplified rearranged V-D-J TRB sequences. TCRdb passed the multiplex PCR reads through MiXCR, listing each CDR3 protein once. The data show 2,200 or so distinct CDR3 sequences, around 35% seen once. By its share, this clonotype is medium-sized. The antigen remains unidentified. Trimming took off 3 bases at V and 7 bases at J, with 10 bases between the two ends. CDR1 and CDR2 from the germline V gene are MNHEY and SVGAGI. The CDR3 is 14 amino acids. The template was genomic DNA from peripheral blood, not RNA. Material for sequencing was blood. The TCR was taken from a human donor with a blood cancer. V and J are TRBV6-5 and TRBJ1-6, with D perhaps matching TRBD1 (5 bases). DNA of the CDR3: TGTGCCAGCAGTTATCGACAGCTGAATTCACCCCTCCACTTT. Translating it yields CASSYRQLNSPLHF.